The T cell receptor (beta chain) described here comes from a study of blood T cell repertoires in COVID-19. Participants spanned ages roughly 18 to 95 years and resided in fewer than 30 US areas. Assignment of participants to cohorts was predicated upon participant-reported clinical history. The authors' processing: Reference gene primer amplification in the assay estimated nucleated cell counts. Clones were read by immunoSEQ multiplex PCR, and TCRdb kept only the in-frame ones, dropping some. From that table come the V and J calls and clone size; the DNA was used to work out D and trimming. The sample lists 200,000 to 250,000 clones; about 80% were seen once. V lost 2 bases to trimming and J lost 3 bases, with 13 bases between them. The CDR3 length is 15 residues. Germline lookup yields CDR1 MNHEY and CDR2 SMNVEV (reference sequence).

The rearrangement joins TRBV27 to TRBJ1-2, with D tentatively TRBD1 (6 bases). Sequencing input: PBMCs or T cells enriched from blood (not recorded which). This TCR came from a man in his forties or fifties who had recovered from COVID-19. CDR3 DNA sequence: TGTGCCAGCAGTTTAGGTTCCAGGGGTGACTATGGCTACACCTTC. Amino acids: CASSLGSRGDYGYTF.